This is a list of T cell receptor beta chains from one sample in a study of shared clonotypes between healthy human individuals. Here immunoSEQ multiplex PCR was the method, and the copy in TCRdb shows in-frame clones only, minus some. In the table there are around 990,000 clones, around three quarters of which are singletons. The sample taken for sequencing was memory CD4+ T cells from PBMCs. The source of these receptors is a man aged 18-30 years in good health. Some clones in this sample may be carry-over from other donors' samples. The CDR3 runs from the conserved cysteine through the conserved F or W. D genes are given only for firm matches.

. TRBV7-1 . CASSFLRYSPYEQYF
TRBJ1-3 TRBV6-1 . CASSEGQRNTIYF
TRBJ1-3 TRBV18 . CASSPYRESGNTIYF
TRBJ2-3 TRBV2 . CASSARTVRDTQYF
TRBJ2-2 TRBV6-6 . CASSGQGSAGELFF
TRBJ1-2 TRBV27 . CASSSPREGNYGYTF
TRBJ2-1 TRBV7-9 . CASSLGGSLSYNEQFF
TRBJ1-4 TRBV18 TRBD1 CASSPMGTGNEKLFF
TRBJ2-1 TRBV5-4 . CASTVDSLGEQFF
TRBJ2-4 TRBV29-1 . CSGRRENIQYF
TRBJ2-5 TRBV14 TRBD1 CASSQVTGGLETQYF
TRBJ2-1 TRBV5-4 TRBD2 CASSRTSTHNEQFF
TRBJ2-7 TRBV7-3 . CASSRGSGPSYEQYF
TRBJ2-1 TRBV29-1 . CSVEQLGRTYNEQFF
TRBJ2-7 TRBV11-3 . CASSLGISYEQYF
TRBJ2-6 TRBV6-5 . CASSTYSSGANVLTF
TRBJ2-2 TRBV13 TRBD2 CASSPVGRADTGELFF
TRBJ2-1 TRBV11-2 . CASRAPGGYNEQFF
TRBJ1-3 TRBV27 TRBD1 CASSPGQKMGGNTIYF
TRBJ2-7 TRBV7-2 . CASSLDGTSYEQYF
TRBJ2-5 TRBV9 TRBD1 CASSAPRDRAMQETQYF
TRBJ2-5 TRBV18 . CASSPYGGKETQYF
TRBJ2-2 TRBV28 . CASSESNQPNGELFF
TRBJ2-5 TRBV29-1 . CSVGAAQETQYF
TRBJ1-5 TRBV18 . CASSPLRGNDQPQHF
TRBJ1-3 TRBV18 . CASSPRKQGTTGNTIYF
TRBJ1-2 TRBV6-5 . CASSQVWGDYGYTF
TRBJ1-4 TRBV4-2 . CASSQDRAREESEKLFF
TRBJ1-2 TRBV5-1 . CASSHGAQDPYGYTF
TRBJ2-7 TRBV28 TRBD2 CASSLLAGSYEQYF
TRBJ1-3 TRBV19 . CASSIWDGNTIYF
TRBJ2-7 TRBV29-1 . CSVLPEPSSYEQYF
TRBJ2-1 TRBV11-2 . CASSHRTSYNEQFF
TRBJ2-5 TRBV5-6 TRBD2 CASSLTAGGQETQYF
TRBJ1-4 TRBV7-2 . CASSLISGATNEKLFF
TRBJ2-3 TRBV5-6 TRBD2 CASSFAGGTDTQYF
TRBJ2-6 TRBV7-9 . CASSLKGPSGANVLTF
TRBJ2-3 TRBV5-6 . CASSRFGTQYF
TRBJ1-1 TRBV7-2 . CASSRSWGNTEAFF
TRBJ1-3 TRBV19 . CASGLLGFGNTIYF
TRBJ1-1 TRBV28 . CASQTTPPEAFF
TRBJ2-2 TRBV5-1 . CATSDRYTGELFF
TRBJ1-4 TRBV7-2 . CASSLAGAQEKLFF
TRBJ2-6 TRBV11-2 . CASSFGFGRYRSGANVLTF
TRBJ2-6 TRBV19 TRBD1 CASSPYGQASSGANVLTF